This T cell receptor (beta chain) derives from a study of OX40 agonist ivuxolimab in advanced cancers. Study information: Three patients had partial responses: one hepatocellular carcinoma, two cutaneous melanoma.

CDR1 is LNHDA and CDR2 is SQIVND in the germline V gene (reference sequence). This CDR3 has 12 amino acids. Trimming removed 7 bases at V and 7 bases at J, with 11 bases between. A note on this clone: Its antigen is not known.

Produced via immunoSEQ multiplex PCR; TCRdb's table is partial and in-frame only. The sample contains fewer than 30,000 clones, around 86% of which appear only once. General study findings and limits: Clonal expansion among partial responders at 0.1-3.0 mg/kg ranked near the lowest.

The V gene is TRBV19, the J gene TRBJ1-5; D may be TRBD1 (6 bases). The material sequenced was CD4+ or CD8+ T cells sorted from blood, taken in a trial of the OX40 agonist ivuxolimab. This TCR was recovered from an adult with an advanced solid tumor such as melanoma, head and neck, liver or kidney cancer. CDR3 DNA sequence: TGTGCCAGTAACGAGGGGGGGCAGCCCCAGCATTTT. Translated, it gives CASNEGGQPQHF. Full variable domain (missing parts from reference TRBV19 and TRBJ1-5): DGGITQSPKYLFRKEGQNVTLSCEQNLNHDAMYWYRQDPGQGLRLIYYSQIVNDFQKGDIAEGYSVSREKKESFPLTVTSAQKNPTAFYLCASNEGGQPQHFGDGTRLSIL.